A single sample is the source of the 10 T cell receptor beta chains below, sequenced in a study of response to subunit inactivated influenza vaccine. TCRdb itself ran the RT-PCR reads through MiXCR, one entry per CDR3 protein. The table lists about 310,000 distinct CDR3 sequences, about 20% of them singletons. The input for sequencing was PBMCs from blood, taken approximately 20 months after vaccination. The origin of the receptors is a man aged 45 to 75 who received an inactivated influenza vaccine.

The rearrangement joins TRBV5-5 to TRBJ1-2, with 8 bases matching TRBD1. CDR3 length: 17 residues. V gave up 2 bases and J gave up 7 bases; unmatched junction bases: 16. CDR1 is SGHKS, CDR2 YYEKEE, per germline (reference sequence). This CDR3 is CASSFPAPGGPLGGYTF. The CDR3 coding sequence is TGTGCCAGCAGCTTTCCCGCCCCAGGGGGCCCTCTAGGTGGCTACACCTTC. Full variable domain (remainder filled in from reference TRBV5-5 and TRBJ1-2): DAGVTQSPTHLIKTRGQQVTLRCSPISGHKSVSWYQQVLGQGPQFIFQYYEKEERGRGNFPDRFSARQFPNYSSELNVNALLLGDSALYLCASSFPAPGGPLGGYTFGSGTRLTVV.

The J gene is TRBJ1-5, the V gene TRBV12-3 or TRBV12-4, with 11 bases fitting TRBD1. This CDR3 region has 16 residues. With 5 bases clipped from V and 0 bases from J, the junction kept 3 bases outside the gene matches. CDR3 coding DNA: TGTGCCAGCAGTCTGGGACAGGGGGTTAGCAATCAGCCCCAGCATTTT. Amino acid sequence: CASSLGQGVSNQPQHF.

In DNA, the CDR3 is TGCGCCAGCAGCGAGGGGACAGGGTCGGGAAACACCATATATTTT. Translating gives CASSEGTGSGNTIYF. The rearrangement joins TRBV5-1 to TRBJ1-3; 9 nucleotides align to TRBD1. Looked up from germline, CDR1 is SGHRS and CDR2 is YFSETQ. J lost 4 bases, V lost 4 bases, and 6 bases had no gene match. CDR3 length equals 15 residues.

This clonotype was counted between two and nine times. V and J are TRBV19 and TRBJ1-1, with 8 positions matching TRBD1. Germline trimming cut 4 bases from V and 5 bases from J; bases unmatched to any gene: 6. Germline V gene lookup returns CDR1 LNHDA and CDR2 SQIVND (reference sequence). CDR3 length equals 14 residues. The CDR3 region has the DNA TGTGCCAGTAGTACCAGGGGGCAGGATACTGAAGCTTTCTTT. Protein product: CASSTRGQDTEAFF.

This clonotype has more than one count but fewer than ten. The chain is built from TRBV7-2 and TRBJ2-1; D may be TRBD1 (5 bases). Trimming took 7 bases from V and 0 from J, leaving 19 bases between them. This CDR3 is built from 17 residues. The V gene's germline CDR1 is SGHTA and CDR2 FQGNSA. The CDR3 nucleotides are TGTGCCAGCATGTCGCGGCACAGGAGCAGCTCCTACAATGAGCAGTTCTTC. Protein: CASMSRHRSSSYNEQFF.

This sequence joins TRBV12-3 or TRBV12-4 and TRBJ2-3; 8 bases are shared with TRBD2. This CDR3 comprises 15 residues. With V trimmed by 4 bases and J by 5 bases, 8 bases remained unmatched. The CDR3 coding sequence is TGTGCCAGCAGTTCACTCGGGGGGGCCGTAGATACGCAGTATTTT. Protein: CASSSLGGAVDTQYF.

The J gene is TRBJ2-7, the V gene TRBV11-2; TRBD1 matches 7 bases. The ends lost 0 bases at V and 3 bases at J; junction bases unmatched: 14. The CDR3 is made up of 18 amino acids. Germline CDR1 reads SGHAT; CDR2 reads FQNNGV. CDR3 amino acids: CASSLEVWLRDSHYEQYF. CDR3 DNA sequence: TGTGCCAGCAGCTTAGAGGTCTGGTTAAGGGACAGCCACTACGAGCAGTACTTC.

This clonotype has more than one count but fewer than ten. The chain joins TRBV29-1 to TRBJ2-1; 7 bases agree with TRBD2. V was pared by 3 bases and J by 1 base, with 3 bases of the junction left unmatched. Germline V CDR1 and CDR2: SQVTM, ANQGSEA. The CDR3 runs 14 residues. The CDR3 reads CSVEGRESYNEQFF. CDR3 bases: TGCAGCGTTGAGGGGCGGGAGTCCTACAATGAGCAGTTCTTC.

At least ten counts were recorded for this clonotype. The chain has TRBV7-9 and TRBJ2-2, with D perhaps TRBD2 (6 bases). Germline V gene lookup returns CDR1 SEHNR and CDR2 FQNEAQ (reference sequence). V dropped 3 bases and J dropped 7 bases, with 12 bases sitting between them. The CDR3 extends over 14 amino acids. The CDR3 loop is CASSLEGSVGELFF. The CDR3, as DNA: TGTGCCAGCAGCTTGGAGGGGTCAGTCGGGGAGCTGTTTTTT.

This clonotype was picked up many times. The chain has TRBV6-6 and TRBJ1-2, with D hard to call. Trimming took off 4 bases at V and 2 bases at J, with 8 bases between the two ends. Germline assignment: CDR1 MNHNY and CDR2 SVGAGI (reference sequence). This CDR3 has 13 amino acids. The CDR3 DNA follows: TGTGCCAGCAGTTGGCCCGGGAACTATGGCTACACCTTC. It is translated as CASSWPGNYGYTF.